This passage covers 18 T cell receptor beta chains from one sample sequenced in a study of radiation and T cells in renal cell carcinoma. Sequencing used immunoSEQ multiplex PCR; TCRdb keeps in-frame clones, though not all of them. Of under 100,000 clones in the sample, around four fifths were seen once. Time point noted: blood 4 weeks post-SBRT, at nephrectomy. Treatment given: 15 Gy SBRT to primary tumor, nephrectomy 4 weeks later. Sample: blood, taken from a patient whose treatment included radiotherapy and nephrectomy. The source of these receptors is a man in his fifties with renal cell carcinoma.

Concerning this clone: At one boundary the junction diverges from the germline segment, which might be a read error. The gene calls are TRBV10-3 and TRBJ1-4; D remains ambiguous. The CDR3 extends over 12 amino acids. Germline-derived CDR1 and CDR2 are ENHRY and SYGVKD. CDR3 in amino acids: CAISDPSGKTVF. The CDR3 DNA reads TGTGCCATCAGTGATCCTTCCGGAAAAACTGTTTTT.

The genes are TRBV30 and TRBJ1-6; D is uncertain. Germline-derived CDR1 and CDR2 are GTSNPN and SVGIG (reference sequence). This CDR3 is 12 amino acids long. Trimming left V 0 bases short and J 4 bases short, with 1 base between. In DNA form, the CDR3 reads TGTGCCTGGAGTGTATATAATTCACCCCTCCACTTT. Amino acid sequence: CAWSVYNSPLHF. The complete variable domain, with remaining parts taken from reference TRBV30 and TRBJ1-6, reads SQTIHQWPATLVQPVGSPLSLECTVEGTSNPNLYWYRQAAGRGLQLLFYSVGIGQISSEVPQNLSASRPQDRQFILSSKKLLLSDSGFYLCAWSVYNSPLHFGNGTRLTVT.

The chain employs TRBV15 and TRBJ2-7; D is perhaps TRBD1 or TRBD2 (5 bases each). The length of the CDR3 is 17 residues. Looked up from germline, CDR1 is LNHNV and CDR2 is YYDKDF (reference sequence). The V end lost 5 bases, the J end lost 0 bases, and 20 bases lay between the germline ends. The CDR3 here is CATSLSGTGKSSYEQYF. Here the CDR3 DNA reads TGTGCCACCAGCCTTTCCGGGACGGGGAAGAGCTCCTACGAGCAGTACTTC.

The genes are TRBV9 and TRBJ2-1, with unresolved D. V lost 0 bases and J 7 bases, leaving 8 bases between the germline ends. The CDR3 totals 13 residues. Germline values: CDR1 SGDLS, CDR2 YYNGEE. The CDR3 DNA reads TGTGCCAGCAGCGTAGCTATGGGAAATGAGCAGTTCTTC. This translates into CASSVAMGNEQFF.

The chain uses TRBV7-2 and TRBJ1-5; 8 bases are shared with TRBD1. This CDR3 has 15 residues. With V trimmed by 3 bases and J by 6 bases, 7 bases remained unmatched. Per the germline V gene, CDR1 is SGHTA and CDR2 is FQGNSA. CDR3 amino acids: CASSFGQGVGQPQHF. CDR3 bases: TGTGCCAGCAGCTTCGGACAGGGTGTCGGTCAGCCCCAGCATTTT.

The chain has TRBV29-1 and TRBJ1-3; TRBD1 matches 7 bases. The germline V gene has CDR1 SQVTM and CDR2 ANQGSEA. This CDR3 contains 13 residues. Losses at the gene ends were 6 bases for V and 4 bases for J; bases not matched to a gene: 6. Here the CDR3 DNA reads TGCAGCGTGGGACAGCTGGAAGGAAACACCATATATTTT. It is translated as CSVGQLEGNTIYF.

As DNA, the CDR3 is TGTGCCAGCTCTAAAAGGTCGGGTAGTTCTGGAAACACCATATATTTT. This sequence encodes CASSKRSGSSGNTIYF. The gene calls are TRBV7-9 and TRBJ1-3; D gene ambiguous. This CDR3 is 16 amino acids long. Germline CDR1 is SEHNR and CDR2 is FQNEAQ (reference sequence). Trimming cost V 8 bases and J 1 base, with 18 bases left between them.

This chain links TRBV11-2 with TRBJ2-7, with D tentatively TRBD1 (5 bases). The CDR3 covers 14 residues. The V and J ends lost 0 bases and 5 bases respectively, with 11 bases between them. Per germline, CDR1 SGHAT and CDR2 FQNNGV. This CDR3 reads CASSLDRERNEQYF. In DNA form, the CDR3 reads TGTGCCAGCAGCTTAGACAGGGAAAGGAACGAGCAGTACTTC.

A remark on this clone: The same CDR3 is also encoded by other DNA sequences in this sample. The rearrangement uses TRBV30 and TRBJ2-7; 8 bases agree with TRBD1. The germline CDR1 and CDR2 sequences are GTSNPN and SVGIG (reference sequence). CDR3 length: 13 residues. V lost 2 bases, J lost 1 base, and 1 base stayed unmatched. This chain's CDR3 is CAWSTGGSYEQYF. The CDR3 DNA reads TGTGCCTGGAGTACAGGGGGATCCTACGAGCAGTACTTC.

This clone was observed a handful of times. This chain joins TRBV27 and TRBJ1-5; D gene uncertain. CDR1 is MNHEY and CDR2 is SMNVEV in the germline V gene (reference sequence). The CDR3 is 16 residues long. V dropped 1 base and J dropped 1 base, with 11 bases sitting between them. This chain's CDR3 is CASSLYGPQSNQPQHF. Written as DNA, the CDR3 is TGTGCCAGCAGTTTATATGGGCCCCAGAGCAATCAGCCCCAGCATTTT.

The chain joins TRBV19 to TRBJ1-2, with D possibly TRBD1 on 6 matching bases. The CDR3 consists of 14 residues. Germline CDR1 is LNHDA and CDR2 is SQIVND (reference sequence). With 10 bases removed from V and 3 bases from J, the gap between germline ends came to 18 bases. CDR3 loop: CATKNWAGDYGYTF. The CDR3 DNA reads TGTGCCACGAAAAACTGGGCAGGGGACTATGGCTACACCTTC.

This chain connects TRBV18 to TRBJ2-1; 8 nucleotides match TRBD2. The V and J ends lost 3 bases and 5 bases, in that order; junction bases with no gene match: 6. Germline V CDR1 and CDR2: KGHSH, LQKENI. This CDR3 is built from 15 residues. The CDR3 here is CASSPAGGSNNEQFF. Written as DNA, the CDR3 is TGTGCCAGCTCACCGGCGGGAGGTAGCAACAATGAGCAGTTCTTC.

The chain has TRBV7-9 and TRBJ2-5, with D uncertain. Between the trimmed V and J ends, which lost 5 bases and 7 bases, there was a span of 5 bases. The length of the CDR3 is 10 residues. Germline CDR1 and CDR2: SEHNR and FQNEAQ (reference sequence). This chain's CDR3 is CASSEGTQYF. CDR3 coding DNA: TGTGCCAGCAGCGAAGGGACCCAGTACTTC. Together with reference TRBV7-9 and TRBJ2-5, the CDR3 gives the full variable domain: DTGVSQNPRHKITKRGQNVTFRCDPISEHNRLYWYRQTLGQGPEFLTYFQNEAQLEKSRLLSDRFSAERPKGSFSTLEIQRTEQGDSAMYLCASSEGTQYFGPGTRLLVL.

The V and J genes are TRBV5-1 and TRBJ1-2; 7 bases map to TRBD1. The CDR3 is made up of 14 amino acids. The junction had 10 bases not matched to a gene; V was cut back by 3 bases and J by 8 bases. Per germline, CDR1 SGHRS and CDR2 YFSETQ. The CDR3, as DNA: TGCGCCAGCAGCTCAGGGGGAAGTTTGCTAGGCTACACCTTC. It specifies CASSSGGSLLGYTF.

This sequence joins TRBV5-1 and TRBJ2-2; 16 nucleotides match TRBD2. This CDR3 contains 17 residues. Trimming at V came to 4 bases and at J to 4 bases, leaving 4 bases not matched to a gene. From germline, CDR1 is SGHRS and CDR2 YFSETQ. The CDR3 region is CASSQGLAGGGTGELFF. The DNA for the CDR3 is TGCGCCAGCAGCCAGGGACTAGCGGGAGGGGGCACCGGGGAGCTGTTTTTT.

The gene calls are TRBV2 and TRBJ1-5; 8 nucleotides line up with TRBD1. With 1 base clipped from V and 7 bases from J, the junction kept 6 bases outside the gene matches. This CDR3 has 15 residues. The germline V gene encodes CDR1 SNHLY and CDR2 FYNNEI. The CDR3 sequence is CASSEDRQGYQPQHF. For the CDR3, the DNA is TGTGCCAGCAGTGAAGACCGACAGGGGTACCAGCCCCAGCATTTT.

The chain joins TRBV5-1 to TRBJ2-3; D might be TRBD1 (5 bases). Germline V CDR1 and CDR2: SGHRS, YFSETQ. V lost 5 bases, J lost 4 bases, and 17 bases lay in between. The CDR3 totals 15 residues. This CDR3 reads CASRKGVEQSDTQYF. CDR3 DNA sequence: TGCGCCAGCAGGAAAGGGGTAGAACAATCAGATACGCAGTATTTT.

The chain recombines TRBV6-1 with TRBJ1-1; D is unresolved. The ends were cut back, 8 bases at V and 3 bases at J, with 13 bases in the middle. From germline, CDR1 is MNHNS and CDR2 SASEGT. The CDR3 loop spans 13 amino acids. The CDR3 nucleotides read TGTGCCAGCCGGAGGGATAGTTACACTGAAGCTTTCTTT. It is translated as CASRRDSYTEAFF.